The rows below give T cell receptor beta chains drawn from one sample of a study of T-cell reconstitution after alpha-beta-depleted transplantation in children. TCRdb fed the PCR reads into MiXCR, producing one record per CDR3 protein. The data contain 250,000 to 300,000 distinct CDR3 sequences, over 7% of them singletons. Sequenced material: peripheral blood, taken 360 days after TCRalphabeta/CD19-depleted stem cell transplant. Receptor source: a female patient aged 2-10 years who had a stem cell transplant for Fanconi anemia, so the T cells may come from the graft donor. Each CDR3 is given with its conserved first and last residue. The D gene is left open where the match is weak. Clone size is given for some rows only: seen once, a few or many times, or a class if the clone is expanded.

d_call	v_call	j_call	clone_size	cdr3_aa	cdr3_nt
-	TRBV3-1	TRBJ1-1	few	CASSQGGWTEAFF	TGTGCCAGCAGCCAAGGGGGATGGACTGAAGCTTTCTTT
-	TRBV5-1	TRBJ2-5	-	CASSPRNVRDAGKETQYF	TGCGCCAGCAGCCCCCGGAATGTCCGGGACGCCGGGAAAGAGACCCAGTACTTC
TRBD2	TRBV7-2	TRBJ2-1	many	CASSFSGIQFF	TGTGCCAGCAGCTTTAGCGGGATCCAGTTCTTC
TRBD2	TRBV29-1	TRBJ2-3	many	CSVDPGEGADTQYF	TGCAGCGTTGATCCGGGGGAGGGAGCAGATACGCAGTATTTT
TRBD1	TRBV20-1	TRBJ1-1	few	CSARGDRGRGVTEAFF	TGCAGTGCGAGGGGGGACAGGGGGCGTGGAGTTACTGAAGCTTTCTTT
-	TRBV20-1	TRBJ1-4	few	CSASPGHLIEKLFF	TGCAGTGCTTCTCCGGGACACTTAATCGAAAAACTGTTTTTT
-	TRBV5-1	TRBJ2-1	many	CASSAEGGFNEQFF	TGCGCCAGCAGCGCGGAGGGAGGATTCAATGAGCAGTTCTTC
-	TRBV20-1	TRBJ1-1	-	CSARDFFSDGANTEAFF	TGCAGTGCTAGAGATTTCTTTTCCGACGGGGCGAACACTGAAGCTTTCTTT
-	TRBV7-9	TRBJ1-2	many	CASSLGQGPIYGYTF	TGTGCCAGCAGCTTAGGGCAGGGACCAATATATGGCTACACCTTC
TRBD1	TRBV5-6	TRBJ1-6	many	CASSRRGQGFNSPLHF	TGTGCCAGCAGCCGGAGAGGACAGGGGTTTAATTCACCCCTCCACTTT
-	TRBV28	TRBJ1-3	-	CASSPRGRGNTIYF	TGTGCCAGCAGTCCCAGGGGCCGTGGAAACACCATATATTTT
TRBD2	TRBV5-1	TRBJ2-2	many	CASSTGTTIPGELFF	TGCGCCAGCAGCACCGGGACTACTATCCCTGGGGAGCTGTTTTTT
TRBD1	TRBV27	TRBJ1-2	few	CASSFFRQGVLYGYTF	TGTGCCAGCAGTTTCTTTAGACAGGGGGTCCTCTATGGCTACACCTTC
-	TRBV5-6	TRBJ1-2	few	CASSGSTGYGYTF	TGTGCCAGCAGCGGAAGCACAGGATATGGCTACACCTTC
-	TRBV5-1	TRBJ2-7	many	CASSLQGVYEQYF	TGCGCCAGCAGCTTGCAGGGCGTCTACGAGCAGTACTTC
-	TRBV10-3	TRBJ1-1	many	CATSAYAEAFF	TGTGCGACAAGTGCATACGCTGAAGCTTTCTTT
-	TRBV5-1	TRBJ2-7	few	CASSGPLTHGEQYF	TGCGCCAGCAGCGGCCCACTTACGCACGGGGAGCAGTACTTC
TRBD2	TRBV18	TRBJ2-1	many	CASSNTLTSVPYNEQFF	TGTGCCAGCTCCAATACCCTGACTAGCGTCCCCTACAATGAGCAGTTCTTC
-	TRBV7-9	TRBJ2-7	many	CASSLANRERYEQYF	TGTGCCAGCAGCTTAGCGAACAGGGAAAGATACGAGCAGTACTTC
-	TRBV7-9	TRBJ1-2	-	CASSPSWGRPYGYTF	TGTGCCAGCAGCCCCTCCTGGGGGAGACCCTATGGCTACACCTTC
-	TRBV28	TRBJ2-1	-	CASSKTQGLYNEQFF	TGTGCCAGCAGCAAGACACAGGGATTGTACAATGAGCAGTTCTTC
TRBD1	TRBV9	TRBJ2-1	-	CASSVDVGQGSYEQFF	TGTGCCAGCAGCGTAGACGTGGGACAGGGATCTTATGAGCAGTTCTTC
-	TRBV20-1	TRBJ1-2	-	CSASKGQQFNYGYTF	TGCAGTGCTAGCAAGGGACAACAATTTAACTATGGCTACACCTTC
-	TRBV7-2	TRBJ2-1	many	CASSTISEPYNEQFF	TGTGCCAGCAGCACCATTAGCGAGCCCTACAATGAGCAGTTCTTC
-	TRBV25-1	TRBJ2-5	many	CASRGPNWQETQYF	TGTGCCAGCAGAGGACCCAACTGGCAAGAGACCCAGTACTTC
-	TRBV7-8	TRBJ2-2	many	CASSFNYMGLFF	TGTGCCAGCAGCTTTAATTATATGGGCCTGTTTTTT
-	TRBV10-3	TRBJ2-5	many	CAISGGRERYQETQYF	TGTGCCATCAGCGGAGGGAGAGAACGGTACCAAGAGACCCAGTACTTC
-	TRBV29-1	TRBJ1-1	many	CSVEWAAVNTEAFF	TGCAGCGTTGAATGGGCGGCGGTGAACACTGAAGCTTTCTTT
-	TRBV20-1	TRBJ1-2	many	CSAPGLNYGGYTF	TGCAGTGCTCCCGGACTCAACTATGGAGGCTACACCTTC
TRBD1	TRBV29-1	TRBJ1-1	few	CSVRQGVEKAFF	TGCAGCGTTCGACAGGGGGTCGAAAAAGCTTTCTTT
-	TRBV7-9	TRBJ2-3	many	CASSLVQGLFTDTQYF	TGTGCCAGCAGCTTAGTTCAGGGACTCTTCACAGATACGCAGTATTTT
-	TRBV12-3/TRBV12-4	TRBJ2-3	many	CASSLGGTQYF	TGTGCCAGCAGCCTAGGAGGTACGCAGTATTTT
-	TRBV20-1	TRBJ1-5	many	CSGLEGNQPQHF	TGCAGTGGGCTGGAGGGCAATCAGCCCCAGCATTTT
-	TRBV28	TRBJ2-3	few	CASRRDQPTDTQYF	TGTGCCAGCAGACGGGACCAGCCCACAGATACGCAGTATTTT
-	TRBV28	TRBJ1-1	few	CASSSPLTQNTEAFF	TGTGCCAGCAGTTCCCCTCTGACACAGAACACTGAAGCTTTCTTT
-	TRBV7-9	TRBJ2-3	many	CASNSGTDTQYF	TGTGCCAGCAATTCGGGCACAGATACGCAGTATTTT
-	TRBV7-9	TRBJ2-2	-	CASSFRDFNTGELFF	TGTGCCAGCAGCTTCCGGGACTTCAACACCGGGGAGCTGTTTTTT
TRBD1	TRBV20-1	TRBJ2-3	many	CSARDPGGTDTQYF	TGCAGTGCTAGAGATCCAGGGGGAACAGATACGCAGTATTTT
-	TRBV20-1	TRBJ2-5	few	CSALGDLILQETQYF	TGCAGTGCATTAGGGGACCTTATTCTCCAAGAGACCCAGTACTTC
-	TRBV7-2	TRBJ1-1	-	CASSPISGRAFF	TGTGCCAGCAGCCCCATCTCGGGCCGGGCTTTCTTT
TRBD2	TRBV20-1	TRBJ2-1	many	CSAPLAGNEQFF	TGCAGTGCCCCACTAGCGGGGAATGAGCAGTTCTTC
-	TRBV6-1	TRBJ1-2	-	CASSERPGIYGYTF	TGTGCCAGCAGTGAACGGCCGGGTATCTATGGCTACACCTTC
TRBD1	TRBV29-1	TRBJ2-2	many	CSVEGGQGMNTGELFF	TGCAGCGTTGAGGGGGGACAGGGGATGAACACCGGGGAGCTGTTTTTT
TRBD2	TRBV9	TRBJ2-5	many	CASSVDGGRAQETQYF	TGTGCCAGCAGCGTAGATGGCGGGAGGGCCCAAGAGACCCAGTACTTC
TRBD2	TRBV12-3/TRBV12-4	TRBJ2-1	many	CASSFWVDGGGIYNEQFF	TGTGCCAGCAGTTTTTGGGTTGACGGGGGAGGGATCTACAATGAGCAGTTCTTC
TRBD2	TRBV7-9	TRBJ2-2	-	CASSFPGGPGELFF	TGTGCCAGCAGCTTTCCGGGGGGGCCCGGGGAGCTGTTTTTT
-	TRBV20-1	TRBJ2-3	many	CSARVAITDTQYF	TGCAGTGCTAGGGTAGCGATCACAGATACGCAGTATTTT
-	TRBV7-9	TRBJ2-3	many	CASSFELGLGSADTQYF	TGTGCCAGCAGCTTTGAGCTCGGGCTGGGTAGCGCAGATACGCAGTATTTT
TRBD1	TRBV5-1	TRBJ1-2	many	CASTRGDPSNYGYTF	TGCGCCAGCACCAGGGGGGACCCCTCCAACTATGGCTACACCTTC
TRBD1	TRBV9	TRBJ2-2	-	CASSHHGTENTGELFF	TGTGCCAGCAGCCACCACGGGACAGAGAACACCGGGGAGCTGTTTTTT
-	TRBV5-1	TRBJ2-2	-	CASSLEGGVHTGELFF	TGCGCCAGCAGCTTGGAAGGGGGGGTTCACACCGGGGAGCTGTTTTTT
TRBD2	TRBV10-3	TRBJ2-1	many	CAISESGLAEYNEQFF	TGTGCCATCAGTGAGTCGGGACTAGCTGAATACAATGAGCAGTTCTTC
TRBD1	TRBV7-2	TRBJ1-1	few	CASSDRDRGFTEAFF	TGTGCCAGCAGCGACCGGGACAGGGGTTTTACTGAAGCTTTCTTT